This T cell receptor (beta chain) came from a study of Graves' ophthalmopathy and Graves' hyperthyroidism. After removal of 6 bases from V and 7 bases from J, the junction contained 6 bases not matched to a gene. This CDR3 is built from 14 residues. CDR1 and CDR2 from the germline V gene are SGHDN and FVKESK. From RNA, the CDR3 regions of TCR beta chains were amplified and sequenced. Following a first-round RT-PCR that used HTBI primers, a second-round multiplex PCR was carried out. TCRdb recomputed calls from the multiplex PCR reads with MiXCR, one row per CDR3 protein. The sample holds roughly 1.1 million distinct CDR3 sequences, 35% to 40% seen once. This clonotype was counted many times. Hyperthyroidism patients had new diagnoses, durations under 2 months, and ages of 18 to 65. Diagnoses were established from clinical symptoms, serum thyroxine, TRAb, thyroid ultrasound and orbital computed tomography.

Source material: peripheral blood or thyroid tissue (not recorded which). This rearrangement joins TRBV14 to TRBJ2-7; 13 bases are shared with TRBD2. The origin of this receptor is an adult man with Graves' hyperthyroidism. The CDR3 here is CASRRTSGGGEQYF. The CDR3, as DNA: TGTGCCAGCAGGCGGACTAGCGGGGGAGGAGAGCAGTACTTC. The full variable domain, completed using reference TRBV14 and TRBJ2-7, is EAGVTQFPSHSVIEKGQTVTLRCDPISGHDNLYWYRRVMGKEIKFLLHFVKESKQDESGMPNNRFLAERTGGTYSTLKVQPAELEDSGVYFCASRRTSGGGEQYFGPGTRLTVT.